This TCR beta chain is drawn from a study of T cells in Graves' hyperthyroidism and ophthalmopathy. Using RNA transcripts as the source, TCR beta CDR3 regions were amplified. When the TCR CDR3 underwent first-round RT-PCR, the HTBI primer set was used. TCRdb analysed the multiplex PCR reads with MiXCR anew, one entry per CDR3 protein. The data hold 300,000 to 450,000 distinct CDR3 sequences, with about 16% observed a single time. The study left out patients who had uncontrolled infection, other autoimmune disease, pregnancy or lactation. CDR1 and CDR2 (germline): DFQATT, SNEGSKA (reference sequence). The V gene lost 2 bases and the J gene lost 8 bases, with 9 bases spanning the gap. The CDR3 is 11 amino acids.

The V gene is TRBV20-1, the J gene TRBJ1-1; no definite D call. The sample comprised blood. This sequence originates from a woman aged 30 to 39 with Graves' hyperthyroidism. The CDR3 DNA reads as TGCAGTGCTAGACTACAGATCGAAGCTTTCTTT. Amino acids: CSARLQIEAFF.